A single sample gave rise to the 15 T cell receptor beta chains below, sequenced in a study of beta chain features in type 1 diabetes. The investigators reverse transcribed all of the isolated RNA, so they sequenced expressed TCRB transcripts. Clones were sequenced by immunoSEQ multiplex PCR, and TCRdb holds only the in-frame ones, with some missing. The sample carries 150,000 or so clones, roughly 9.1% recorded once. Sequencing was carried out using central memory CD4+ T cells from blood. All receptors derive from a woman under 30 in good health.

This clone was detected a few times. The chain joins TRBV29-1 to TRBJ2-7, with D possibly being TRBD2 (5 bases). V was trimmed by 4 bases and J by 6 bases, leaving 13 bases between them. Germline CDR1 SQVTM, CDR2 ANQGSEA. This CDR3 is 12 amino acids long. The CDR3 here is CSVVDSPSEQYF. CDR3 in DNA: TGCAGCGTTGTGGACTCGCCGTCCGAGCAGTACTTC.

This clone was picked up a small number of times. V is TRBV30 and J is TRBJ1-5, with a weak D call TRBD1 (6 bases). CDR3 length equals 14 residues. The ends were cut back, 1 base at V and 6 bases at J, with 13 bases in the middle. Germline V CDR1 and CDR2: GTSNPN, SVGIG (reference sequence). The CDR3 is CAWSGGRGGQPQHF. In DNA form, the CDR3 reads TGTGCCTGGAGTGGGGGCAGGGGTGGTCAGCCCCAGCATTTT. Supplemented by reference TRBV30 and TRBJ1-5, the full variable domain reads SQTIHQWPATLVQPVGSPLSLECTVEGTSNPNLYWYRQAAGRGLQLLFYSVGIGQISSEVPQNLSASRPQDRQFILSSKKLLLSDSGFYLCAWSGGRGGQPQHFGDGTRLSIL.

This clone has just a few counts. The V and J genes are TRBV5-1 and TRBJ2-3; TRBD1 matches 10 bases. This CDR3 has 15 amino acids. V lost 4 bases, J lost 3 bases, and 5 bases stayed unmatched. CDR1 is SGHRS and CDR2 is YFSETQ in the germline V gene. The CDR3 sequence is CASSRDRGGTDTQYF. The CDR3, as DNA: TGCGCCAGCAGCCGGGACAGGGGAGGGACAGATACGCAGTATTTT.

This clone was observed a few times. The gene calls are TRBV10-3 and TRBJ1-6; perhaps TRBD1 as D (5 bases). From germline, CDR1 is ENHRY and CDR2 SYGVKD. The V end lost 3 bases, the J end lost 11 bases, and 14 bases lay between the germline ends. The CDR3 is 14 amino acids. The CDR3 DNA sequence: TGTGCCATCAGTGAACAGGCCAGCCGGGCACCCCTCCACTTT. Amino acid sequence: CAISEQASRAPLHF.

This chain links TRBV2 with TRBJ1-2; the D is unclear. The germline V gene encodes CDR1 SNHLY and CDR2 FYNNEI. The CDR3 totals 15 residues. Trimming removed 2 bases at V and 6 bases at J, with 16 bases between. The CDR3 here is CASSELVGGQNGYTF. CDR3 nucleotide sequence: TGTGCCAGCAGTGAACTCGTGGGAGGGCAGAATGGCTACACCTTC.

The rearrangement uses TRBV7-2 and TRBJ1-6, with a possible D match to TRBD1 (6 bases). The V gene's germline CDR1 is SGHTA and CDR2 FQGNSA. V was shortened by 5 bases and J by 6 bases, with 14 bases between the two germline ends. The CDR3 extends over 15 amino acids. The CDR3: CASSQTWTANSPLHF. The CDR3 DNA reads TGTGCCAGCAGCCAGACCTGGACAGCTAATTCACCCCTCCACTTT.

This clone has a handful of counts. The gene calls are TRBV11-2 and TRBJ2-7; 7 bases align to TRBD1. J lost 3 bases, V lost 5 bases, and 10 bases had no gene match. Germline CDR1 reads SGHAT; CDR2 reads FQNNGV. This CDR3 contains 15 residues. The CDR3 is CASSRTTGIGYEQYF. DNA for the CDR3: TGTGCCAGCAGCCGCACGACAGGGATAGGCTACGAGCAGTACTTC. The whole variable domain, filled in from reference TRBV11-2 and TRBJ2-7, reads EAGVAQSPRYKIIEKRQSVAFWCNPISGHATLYWYQQILGQGPKLLIQFQNNGVVDDSQLPKDRFSAERLKGVDSTLKIQPAKLEDSAVYLCASSRTTGIGYEQYFGPGTRLTVT.

This clone showed up just a few times. The rearrangement links TRBV7-2 to TRBJ2-1; D gene ambiguous. This CDR3 region has 13 residues. The germline V and J ends were trimmed by 3 bases and 7 bases, with 10 bases remaining between them. Germline CDR1 reads SGHTA; CDR2 reads FQGNSA. For the CDR3, the DNA is TGTGCCAGCAGCTTGGGCCGAATAAATGAGCAGTTCTTC. Residues: CASSLGRINEQFF.

The chain carries TRBV19 and TRBJ1-1; D is unresolved. Per the germline V gene, CDR1 is LNHDA and CDR2 is SQIVND (reference sequence). The V end was cut by 5 bases, the J end by 0 bases, with 7 bases between. CDR3 size: 13 residues. In DNA form, the CDR3 reads TGTGCCAGTAGTTTTTACATGAACACTGAAGCTTTCTTT. This sequence encodes CASSFYMNTEAFF. Together with reference TRBV19 and TRBJ1-1, the CDR3 gives the full variable domain: DGGITQSPKYLFRKEGQNVTLSCEQNLNHDAMYWYRQDPGQGLRLIYYSQIVNDFQKGDIAEGYSVSREKKESFPLTVTSAQKNPTAFYLCASSFYMNTEAFFGQGTRLTVV.

V is TRBV18 and J is TRBJ1-2; TRBD1 matches at 7 bases. Germline assignment: CDR1 KGHSH and CDR2 LQKENI. V trimming: 2 bases; J trimming: 4 bases; junction bases outside the gene matches: 7. The CDR3 loop spans 15 amino acids. CDR3 bases: TGTGCCAGCTCACCAGACAGGGACCTATCCTATGGCTACACCTTC. It specifies CASSPDRDLSYGYTF. The full variable domain, in which reference TRBV18 and TRBJ1-2 provide the parts outside the CDR3, is NAGVMQNPRHLVRRRGQEARLRCSPMKGHSHVYWYRQLPEEGLKFMVYLQKENIIDESGMPKERFSAEFPKEGPSILRIQQVVRGDSAAYFCASSPDRDLSYGYTFGSGTRLTVV.

This clone was detected only a few times. The sample contains more than one DNA sequence encoding this CDR3. The rearrangement uses TRBV5-1 and TRBJ1-5; D is unresolved. This CDR3 is 14 amino acids long. The germline V gene encodes CDR1 SGHRS and CDR2 YFSETQ. V was trimmed by 0 bases and J by 6 bases, leaving 10 bases between them. The CDR3 region has the DNA TGCGCCAGCAGCTTGGGAACGGAGGGTCAGCCCCAGCATTTT. It translates to CASSLGTEGQPQHF.

This clone was detected a few times. The chain is built from TRBV27 and TRBJ2-1; 14 bases agree with TRBD2. The CDR3 is made up of 16 amino acids. Trimming took 4 bases from V and 9 from J; bases not matched to a gene: 8. Germline assignment: CDR1 MNHEY and CDR2 SMNVEV (reference sequence). The CDR3 region has the DNA TGTGCCAGCAGTTCGACCGGGACTAGCGGGAGTTTTGAGCAGTTCTTC. Translation: CASSSTGTSGSFEQFF.

This clone was found a few times. The CDR3 loop reads CASLDSSTDTQYF. DNA for the CDR3: TGTGCCAGCCTCGACTCTAGCACAGATACGCAGTATTTT. The chain is built from TRBV2 and TRBJ2-3; unclear D gene. The CDR3 spans 13 residues. The V gene lost 8 bases and the J gene lost 0 bases, with 9 bases spanning the gap. Germline V gene lookup returns CDR1 SNHLY and CDR2 FYNNEI.

This chain links TRBV5-5 with TRBJ2-6; the D is unclear. The germline CDR1 and CDR2 sequences are SGHKS and YYEKEE (reference sequence). V gave up 4 bases and J gave up 0 bases, with 5 bases separating them. This CDR3 comprises 14 residues. CDR3: CASSTGSGANVLTF. The DNA of the CDR3 is TGTGCCAGCAGCACGGGCTCTGGGGCCAACGTCCTGACTTTC. Combining the CDR3 with reference TRBV5-5 and TRBJ2-6 gives the whole variable domain DAGVTQSPTHLIKTRGQQVTLRCSPISGHKSVSWYQQVLGQGPQFIFQYYEKEERGRGNFPDRFSARQFPNYSSELNVNALLLGDSALYLCASSTGSGANVLTFGAGSRLTVL.

This chain links TRBV7-8 with TRBJ1-6, with D unclear. The CDR3 runs 14 residues. Germline CDR1 SGHVS, CDR2 FQNEAQ. V was trimmed by 2 bases and J by 8 bases, leaving 10 bases between them. The CDR3: CASSLRSMDSPLHF. DNA for the CDR3: TGTGCCAGCAGCTTAAGGAGTATGGATTCACCCCTCCACTTT.